The rows below give T cell receptor beta chains drawn from one sample of a study of blood T cell repertoires in COVID-19. Generated by immunoSEQ multiplex PCR, the TCRdb table keeps only in-frame clones and is missing some. Among more than 25,000 clones listed, more than 75% were seen once. The specimen was peripheral blood. The origin of the receptors is a man in his forties or fifties with active COVID-19. The conserved cysteine and the conserved F or W are not part of the CDR3 here. Each record gives: J gene, clone size, V gene, CDR3 protein. Size values are once, few and many counts, or a class for expanded clones, and some rows have none.

j_gene: TRBJ2-6; abundance: NA; v_gene: TRBV28; CDR3aa: ATRRPGGSIGANVLT
j_gene: TRBJ2-3; abundance: NA; v_gene: TRBV4-1; CDR3aa: ASSHERGAGGPDTQY
j_gene: TRBJ2-7; abundance: NA; v_gene: TRBV5-4; CDR3aa: ASSRRGSGGAWEQY
j_gene: TRBJ2-3; abundance: NA; v_gene: TRBV6-2/TRBV6-3; CDR3aa: ASSSTGGGRLGTDTQY
j_gene: TRBJ2-1; abundance: NA; v_gene: TRBV5-1; CDR3aa: ASSLQPSGGYNEQF
j_gene: TRBJ2-3; abundance: NA; v_gene: TRBV21-1; CDR3aa: ASSRNGGGRADTQY
j_gene: TRBJ2-5; abundance: NA; v_gene: TRBV28; CDR3aa: ASSPPVGRETQY
j_gene: TRBJ1-6; abundance: few; v_gene: TRBV19; CDR3aa: ATREAGLTPLH
j_gene: TRBJ2-1; abundance: few; v_gene: TRBV5-8; CDR3aa: ASSLLGGNEQF
j_gene: TRBJ1-2; abundance: NA; v_gene: TRBV7-9; CDR3aa: ASSLSSGGAGYT
j_gene: TRBJ2-3; abundance: NA; v_gene: TRBV24-1; CDR3aa: ATSDAAGGLTDTQY
j_gene: TRBJ2-5; abundance: NA; v_gene: TRBV27; CDR3aa: ASSLGTAQETQY
j_gene: TRBJ2-3; abundance: NA; v_gene: TRBV6-5; CDR3aa: ASSQQGGPQDTQY
j_gene: TRBJ1-6; abundance: NA; v_gene: TRBV11-3; CDR3aa: ASSFPGQYNSPLH
j_gene: TRBJ1-5; abundance: NA; v_gene: TRBV4-2; CDR3aa: ASSQGRGQGTQPQH
j_gene: TRBJ2-7; abundance: few; v_gene: TRBV7-9; CDR3aa: ASSFSVGQGTYEQY
j_gene: TRBJ2-1; abundance: NA; v_gene: TRBV2; CDR3aa: ASGRGGEGTREQF
j_gene: TRBJ2-7; abundance: medium-sized; v_gene: TRBV10-3; CDR3aa: AISEDRGSYEQY
j_gene: TRBJ1-2; abundance: NA; v_gene: TRBV25-1; CDR3aa: ASSELSSYGYT
j_gene: TRBJ2-1; abundance: once; v_gene: TRBV30; CDR3aa: AWNGGRAHEQF
j_gene: TRBJ1-3; abundance: NA; v_gene: TRBV2; CDR3aa: ASSDHRSGNTIY
j_gene: TRBJ2-2; abundance: NA; v_gene: TRBV9; CDR3aa: ASSGGLWGLGTGELF
j_gene: TRBJ1-1; abundance: NA; v_gene: TRBV4-3; CDR3aa: ASSQDRTGLNTEAF
j_gene: TRBJ1-1; abundance: NA; v_gene: TRBV15; CDR3aa: ATRETGPNTEAF
j_gene: TRBJ2-3; abundance: NA; v_gene: TRBV3-1/TRBV3-2; CDR3aa: ASSQASVYTDTQY
j_gene: TRBJ1-1; abundance: NA; v_gene: TRBV16; CDR3aa: ASSQRLLADEAF
j_gene: TRBJ1-6; abundance: NA; v_gene: TRBV19; CDR3aa: ASNGKEYSPLH
j_gene: TRBJ1-2; abundance: NA; v_gene: TRBV27; CDR3aa: ASSLSSLQGGYGYT
j_gene: TRBJ1-4; abundance: NA; v_gene: TRBV5-6; CDR3aa: ASSLEYTREQGREKLF
j_gene: TRBJ1-2; abundance: NA; v_gene: TRBV6-6; CDR3aa: VSTMTGVGYGYT
j_gene: TRBJ1-6; abundance: NA; v_gene: TRBV3-1/TRBV3-2; CDR3aa: ASSQEADSPLH
j_gene: TRBJ2-2; abundance: NA; v_gene: TRBV7-6; CDR3aa: ASSLAVLADNTGELF
j_gene: TRBJ2-5; abundance: NA; v_gene: TRBV14; CDR3aa: ASSTHSGGTQY
j_gene: TRBJ1-4; abundance: NA; v_gene: TRBV20-1; CDR3aa: SASRGTDEKLF
j_gene: TRBJ2-7; abundance: NA; v_gene: TRBV6-2/TRBV6-3; CDR3aa: ASSQGQPKEY
j_gene: TRBJ2-5; abundance: NA; v_gene: TRBV11-3; CDR3aa: ASSVPGLAVRALETQY
j_gene: TRBJ2-5; abundance: NA; v_gene: TRBV15; CDR3aa: ATSRESPKETQY
j_gene: TRBJ2-2; abundance: NA; v_gene: TRBV7-2; CDR3aa: ASSLLVGQKLNTGELF
j_gene: TRBJ1-4; abundance: NA; v_gene: TRBV30; CDR3aa: AWRQGHPTNEKLF
j_gene: TRBJ2-3; abundance: NA; v_gene: TRBV24-1; CDR3aa: ATSDPAGGGAHPDTQY
j_gene: TRBJ1-5; abundance: NA; v_gene: TRBV19; CDR3aa: ATIQATGLSNQPQH
j_gene: TRBJ2-7; abundance: NA; v_gene: TRBV29-1; CDR3aa: SVERGRDSYEQY
j_gene: TRBJ1-2; abundance: NA; v_gene: TRBV7-8; CDR3aa: ASSLPEGGLGYT
j_gene: TRBJ1-2; abundance: NA; v_gene: TRBV5-1; CDR3aa: ASSLDRVENGYT
j_gene: TRBJ1-1; abundance: NA; v_gene: TRBV4-1; CDR3aa: ASSQQGDRNTEAF
j_gene: TRBJ2-1; abundance: NA; v_gene: TRBV7-9; CDR3aa: ASRRTSGGTIYNEQF
j_gene: TRBJ1-1; abundance: NA; v_gene: TRBV25-1; CDR3aa: ASKEDTEAF
j_gene: TRBJ2-2; abundance: NA; v_gene: TRBV9; CDR3aa: ASSPKPAGGSWGEDGELF
j_gene: TRBJ1-5; abundance: few; v_gene: TRBV7-9; CDR3aa: ASSLKGVNQPQH
j_gene: TRBJ2-2; abundance: NA; v_gene: TRBV4-3; CDR3aa: ASSPNAANTGELF
j_gene: TRBJ1-4; abundance: NA; v_gene: TRBV6-5; CDR3aa: ASNRDRDEKLF
j_gene: TRBJ1-4; abundance: NA; v_gene: TRBV25-1; CDR3aa: ASSMDRAGEKLF
j_gene: TRBJ2-3; abundance: NA; v_gene: TRBV5-1; CDR3aa: ASSLVGTFDTQY
j_gene: TRBJ2-3; abundance: NA; v_gene: TRBV10-3; CDR3aa: AISETSGRTDTQY
j_gene: TRBJ2-3; abundance: NA; v_gene: TRBV5-1; CDR3aa: ASSLVLSGVTDTQY
j_gene: TRBJ2-7; abundance: once; v_gene: TRBV19; CDR3aa: ASSMERSYEQY
j_gene: TRBJ2-1; abundance: NA; v_gene: TRBV19; CDR3aa: ASTLRFARVADYNEQF
j_gene: TRBJ2-3; abundance: NA; v_gene: TRBV2; CDR3aa: ASSVGLAGFTDTQY
j_gene: TRBJ2-3; abundance: NA; v_gene: TRBV24-1; CDR3aa: ATSDRGSGGWAQY